This TCR beta chain was sequenced in a study of a mutant IDH1 vaccine in newly diagnosed glioma. TCRdb's copy holds only in-frame clones and misses some; the assay was immunoSEQ multiplex PCR. The sample contains some 64,000 clones, 84% of which appear only once. About this clone itself: Its specificity is unknown.

Time point here: week 11, during vaccination. One vaccine dose held 300 ug of mutant IDH1 20-mer peptide and came with topical imiquimod. The sample was PBMCs, taken from a glioma patient whose treatment included an IDH1 peptide vaccine. This TCR derives from a woman in her fifties or sixties with glioma.

CDR3 sequence (DNA): TGTGCCAGCAGCCCTAACCCGGGACAGGGCTATCATAGGTCCTACGAGCAGTACTTC. It is translated as CASSPNPGQGYHRSYEQYF. This rearrangement joins TRBV5-4 to TRBJ2-7, with 9 bases fitting TRBD1. There are 19 residues in the CDR3. Germline V gene lookup returns CDR1 SGHNT and CDR2 YYREEE (reference sequence). After removal of 4 bases from V and 1 base from J, the junction contained 18 bases not matched to a gene.